A single TCR beta chain is shown here with its context. Its matching antigen is unknown. This sample stems from a study of CD8 T cells in Susac syndrome. Study results and limitations: The number of individuals included in the study's TCR sequencing and HLA analysis was acknowledged as relatively small.

The multiple sclerosis controls were treatment-naive patients with relapsing-remitting disease that was stable or active. Germline-derived CDR1 and CDR2 are MGHDK and SYGVNS. The CDR3 extends over 15 amino acids. V gave up 0 bases and J gave up 4 bases, with 12 bases separating them. cDNA came from roughly 0.5 to 1 ug RNA primed by random hexamers. Multiplex PCR with immunoSEQ amplified the TCR beta CDR3 across 54 Vbeta and 13 Jbeta. MiXCR was run by TCRdb on the immunoSEQ multiplex PCR reads, yielding one entry per CDR3 protein. The sample has 160,000 or so distinct CDR3 sequences; approximately 95% are singletons.

The receptor was isolated from a human donor with multiple sclerosis. J is TRBJ1-2 and V is TRBV25-1; tentative D call: TRBD1 (5 bases). Sample: CD8+ T cells from PBMCs. The CDR3 region is CASSEYVGRGYGYTF. The CDR3 DNA reads TGTGCCAGCAGTGAATATGTGGGGAGGGGCTATGGCTACACCTTC.